A single sample gave rise to the 13 T cell receptor beta chains below, sequenced in a study of T cells in Graves' hyperthyroidism and ophthalmopathy. What was amplified from RNA transcripts were TCR beta CDR3 regions. An initial round of RT-PCR targeting the TCR CDR3 relied on the HTBI primer set. TCRdb used MiXCR to reprocess the multiplex PCR reads, holding one entry per CDR3 protein. The sample shows about 560,000 distinct CDR3 sequences, around 16% of them seen only once. Sequenced: blood. The receptors derive from a woman under 40 with Graves' hyperthyroidism.

The chain recombines TRBV3-1 with TRBJ2-4; 9 bases line up with TRBD2. Germline V gene data show CDR1 as LGHDT and CDR2 as YNNKEL (reference sequence). V was pared by 3 bases and J by 6 bases, with 21 bases of the junction left unmatched. The CDR3 runs to 20 residues. CDR3 region: CASSQPVGGASGKGRNIQYF. The CDR3 DNA follows: TGTGCCAGCAGCCAGCCTGTGGGCGGGGCTAGCGGGAAAGGTAGAAACATTCAGTACTTC.

This clonotype showed up many times. The J gene is TRBJ2-1, the V gene TRBV5-1; TRBD1 agrees at 7 bases. This CDR3 contains 12 residues. V dropped 4 bases and J dropped 14; count of bases not matched to a gene: 9. The V gene's germline CDR1 is SGHRS and CDR2 YFSETQ. Here the CDR3 DNA reads TGCGCCAGCAGCAAAGAAACAGGGGTAGAGTTCTTC. The encoded protein is CASSKETGVEFF.

The J gene is TRBJ1-2, the V gene TRBV7-2; maybe TRBD1 (6 bases). From germline, CDR1 is SGHTA and CDR2 FQGNSA. V was shortened by 1 base and J by 6 bases, with 12 bases between the two germline ends. This CDR3 spans 14 amino acids. The CDR3 DNA is TGTGCCAGCAGCTTAGGGGCAGGGGATCATGGCTACACCTTC. This codes for CASSLGAGDHGYTF.

The sample holds many counts of this clonotype. This sequence joins TRBV12-3 or TRBV12-4 and TRBJ2-7, with a weak D call TRBD1 (6 bases). V shed 1 base and J shed 3 bases, with 10 bases lying between them. CDR3 length: 14 amino acids. The CDR3 DNA follows: TGTGCCAGCAGTTTAGGCACAGGGTTCTACGAGCAGTACTTC. Its translation: CASSLGTGFYEQYF.

This clonotype came up many times. V and J are TRBV27 and TRBJ2-3; D ambiguous. The germline V and J ends were trimmed by 2 bases and 4 bases, with 10 bases remaining between them. The length of the CDR3 is 14 residues. CDR1 is MNHEY and CDR2 is SMNVEV in the germline V gene (reference sequence). The CDR3 spells CASSLPGTADTQYF. The CDR3 DNA reads as TGTGCCAGCAGTTTACCAGGAACCGCAGATACGCAGTATTTT.

CDR3 nucleotides: TGTGCCAGTATCGGGGACAAGGGGCTATACAATGAGCAGTTCTTC. This encodes CASIGDKGLYNEQFF. V is TRBV19 and J is TRBJ2-1, with D maybe TRBD1 (6 bases). CDR1 and CDR2 (germline): LNHDA, SQIVND (reference sequence). The CDR3 sequence is 15 residues long. V was pared by 7 bases and J by 4 bases, with 17 bases between.

On this clonotype: The final CDR3 position lacks the conserved phenylalanine or tryptophan, pointing to a likely read error. This rearrangement joins TRBV20-1 to TRBJ2-3; D possibly corresponds to TRBD2 (6 bases). The length of the CDR3 is 15 residues. The V end lost 6 bases, the J end lost 1 base, and 17 bases lay between the germline ends. Per the germline V gene, CDR1 is DFQATT and CDR2 is SNEGSKA (reference sequence). The CDR3 nucleotides are TGCAGTGCCGCTGGGGGGTTGGGGCGCACAGATACGCAGTATTCT. Amino acid sequence: CSAAGGLGRTDTQYS.

This clonotype was seen a handful of times. The CDR3: CSARSGQINQPQHF. The CDR3 DNA follows: TGCAGTGCTAGATCGGGACAGATCAATCAGCCCCAGCATTTT. The chain uses TRBV20-1 and TRBJ1-5; 7 nucleotides line up with TRBD1. This CDR3 has 14 amino acids. Germline assignment: CDR1 DFQATT and CDR2 SNEGSKA (reference sequence). V shed 2 bases, J shed 3 bases, and the junction held 4 bases outside the gene matches.

The chain recombines TRBV7-9 with TRBJ2-1, with a weak D call TRBD2 (6 bases). CDR1 is SEHNR, CDR2 FQNEAQ, per germline (reference sequence). The CDR3 has 14 residues. The V end lost 5 bases, the J end lost 7 bases, and 15 bases lay between the germline ends. The CDR3 nucleotides read TGTGCCAGCAGCGGAGGCCCGGCGGGGAATGAGCAGTTCTTC. Residues: CASSGGPAGNEQFF. Filled out from reference TRBV7-9 and TRBJ2-1, the complete variable domain reads DTGVSQNPRHKITKRGQNVTFRCDPISEHNRLYWYRQTLGQGPEFLTYFQNEAQLEKSRLLSDRFSAERPKGSFSTLEIQRTEQGDSAMYLCASSGGPAGNEQFFGPGTRLTVL.

This clonotype was counted only a few times. The chain is built from TRBV6-5 and TRBJ1-2; no reliable D call. With 2 bases removed from V and 9 bases from J, the gap between germline ends came to 4 bases. Germline CDR1 reads MNHEY; CDR2 reads SVGAGI. The CDR3 is 10 amino acids. The CDR3: CASSYESYTF. As DNA, the CDR3 is TGTGCCAGCAGTTACGAGAGCTACACCTTC.

Of note for this clonotype: A much more abundant neighbour one base away suggests this may be a read error. The chain employs TRBV28 and TRBJ1-1, with D possibly TRBD1 on 5 matching bases. From germline, CDR1 is MDHEN and CDR2 SYDVKM. CDR3 size: 13 residues. The CDR3 bases are TGTGCCAGCTATCCTCGGGGGTTCACTGGAGCTTTCTTT. Its protein product is CASYPRGFTGAFF. Filled out from reference TRBV28 and TRBJ1-1, the complete variable domain reads DVKVTQSSRYLVKRTGEKVFLECVQDMDHENMFWYRQDPGLGLRLIYFSYDVKMKEKGDIPEGYSVSREKKERFSLILESASTNQTSMYLCASYPRGFTGAFFGQGTRLTVV.

This clonotype turned up a few times. Being one base from a much bigger clone, this may be a read error. J is TRBJ2-3 and V is TRBV27; no definite D call. The CDR3 consists of 16 residues. V lost 6 bases to trimming and J lost 0 bases, with 16 bases between them. CDR1 is MNHEY and CDR2 is SMNVEV in the germline V gene (reference sequence). The CDR3 loop reads CASSSSDQPSTDTQYF. CDR3 nucleotide sequence: TGTGCCAGCAGCAGTTCGGACCAACCTAGCACAGATACGCAGTATTTT.

This clonotype occurred a few times. V is TRBV6-1 and J is TRBJ2-7; 10 bases are a match to TRBD1. Germline CDR1 and CDR2: MNHNS and SASEGT. J gave up 5 bases and V 5 bases, and 6 bases lay outside the gene matches. The CDR3 has 14 amino acids. The CDR3 region has the DNA TGTGCCAGCAGTCGCGACAGGGGGCCCAACGAGCAGTACTTC. Amino acid sequence: CASSRDRGPNEQYF.